These T cell receptor beta chains were read from a single sample in a study of OX40 agonist ivuxolimab in advanced cancers. The repertoire was sequenced with immunoSEQ multiplex PCR; TCRdb's copy has only in-frame clones and lacks some. The sample has about 6,200 clones; 81% are singletons. The sample here was CD4+ or CD8+ T cells sorted from blood, taken in a trial of the OX40 agonist ivuxolimab. Source of these receptors: an adult with an advanced solid tumor such as melanoma, head and neck, liver or kidney cancer. Both conserved end residues are part of each CDR3. Each record gives: V gene, D gene, clone size, J gene, CDR3 protein, CDR3 DNA. D genes are given only for firm matches. Size values are once, few and many counts, or a class for expanded clones, and some rows have none.

v_gene: TRBV18
d_gene: -
abundance: -
j_gene: TRBJ1-1
CDR3aa: CASSPRNRSNTEAFF
CDR3nt: TGTGCCAGCTCACCACGTAACAGGAGTAACACTGAAGCTTTCTTT

v_gene: TRBV4-1
d_gene: -
abundance: large
j_gene: TRBJ1-2
CDR3aa: CASSQPEANYGYTF
CDR3nt: TGCGCCAGCAGCCAACCGGAAGCTAACTATGGCTACACCTTC

v_gene: TRBV5-1
d_gene: TRBD1
abundance: -
j_gene: TRBJ1-6
CDR3aa: CASSPGTETPPLHF
CDR3nt: TGCGCCAGCAGCCCCGGGACAGAAACCCCACCCCTCCACTTT

v_gene: TRBV7-3
d_gene: TRBD2
abundance: -
j_gene: TRBJ2-3
CDR3aa: CASSSGGAADTQYF
CDR3nt: TGTGCCAGCAGCAGCGGGGGGGCCGCAGATACGCAGTATTTT

v_gene: TRBV6-5
d_gene: -
abundance: -
j_gene: TRBJ2-7
CDR3aa: CASTGGHLYEQYF
CDR3nt: TGTGCCAGCACTGGTGGCCACCTCTACGAGCAGTACTTC

v_gene: TRBV15
d_gene: -
abundance: -
j_gene: TRBJ2-2
CDR3aa: CATSRARRGQNTGELFF
CDR3nt: TGTGCCACCAGCAGGGCCCGGAGGGGGCAGAACACCGGGGAGCTGTTTTTT

v_gene: TRBV25-1
d_gene: TRBD1
abundance: -
j_gene: TRBJ1-2
CDR3aa: CASQPGQGLYGYTF
CDR3nt: TGTGCCAGCCAACCGGGACAGGGGTTATATGGCTACACCTTC

v_gene: TRBV15
d_gene: -
abundance: -
j_gene: TRBJ2-1
CDR3aa: CATSSEGNEQFF
CDR3nt: TGTGCCACCAGCAGTGAGGGGAATGAGCAGTTCTTC

v_gene: TRBV7-2
d_gene: -
abundance: -
j_gene: TRBJ2-7
CDR3aa: CASRAAGEQYF
CDR3nt: TGTGCCAGCAGAGCGGCGGGCGAGCAGTACTTC

v_gene: TRBV9
d_gene: TRBD1
abundance: once
j_gene: TRBJ1-6
CDR3aa: CASSVGLVGQGARDSPLHF
CDR3nt: TGTGCCAGCAGCGTAGGGCTTGTGGGACAGGGGGCGAGGGATTCACCCCTCCACTTT

v_gene: TRBV11-2
d_gene: -
abundance: once
j_gene: TRBJ2-7
CDR3aa: CASSLYPTHEQYF
CDR3nt: TGTGCCAGCAGCCTCTACCCTACCCACGAGCAGTACTTC

v_gene: TRBV9
d_gene: -
abundance: -
j_gene: TRBJ1-6
CDR3aa: CASSVGREGGNSPLHF
CDR3nt: TGTGCCAGCAGCGTAGGACGGGAAGGCGGTAATTCACCCCTCCACTTT

v_gene: TRBV19
d_gene: -
abundance: -
j_gene: TRBJ1-1
CDR3aa: CASSTNKYTEAFF
CDR3nt: TGTGCCAGTAGTACCAACAAATACACTGAAGCTTTCTTT

v_gene: TRBV19
d_gene: TRBD1
abundance: -
j_gene: TRBJ1-1
CDR3aa: CASSIAGTGVDEAFF
CDR3nt: TGTGCCAGTAGTATTGCCGGGACAGGGGTAGATGAAGCTTTCTTT

v_gene: TRBV7-2
d_gene: -
abundance: -
j_gene: TRBJ1-1
CDR3aa: CASSLNRLNTEAFF
CDR3nt: TGTGCCAGCAGCTTAAACAGGTTGAACACTGAAGCTTTCTTT

v_gene: TRBV27
d_gene: -
abundance: -
j_gene: TRBJ1-5
CDR3aa: CASHNGNQPQHF
CDR3nt: TGTGCCAGCCACAATGGCAATCAGCCCCAGCATTTT

v_gene: TRBV7-2
d_gene: TRBD1
abundance: -
j_gene: TRBJ1-2
CDR3aa: CASKGQGAGDGYTF
CDR3nt: TGTGCCAGCAAGGGACAGGGGGCGGGTGATGGCTACACCTTC

v_gene: TRBV4-2
d_gene: -
abundance: -
j_gene: TRBJ2-1
CDR3aa: CASSHTQQVGYNEQFF
CDR3nt: TGTGCCAGCAGCCACACTCAGCAGGTGGGCTACAATGAGCAGTTCTTC

v_gene: TRBV19
d_gene: -
abundance: -
j_gene: TRBJ1-1
CDR3aa: CASTLGSSNTEAFF
CDR3nt: TGTGCCAGTACCCTCGGTAGTAGCAACACTGAAGCTTTCTTT

v_gene: TRBV11-1
d_gene: -
abundance: -
j_gene: TRBJ2-1
CDR3aa: CASSFTKGVNEQFF
CDR3nt: TGTGCCAGCAGCTTCACCAAGGGAGTGAATGAGCAGTTCTTC

v_gene: TRBV5-6
d_gene: -
abundance: -
j_gene: TRBJ1-1
CDR3aa: CASSLAENTEAFF
CDR3nt: TGTGCCAGCAGCTTAGCGGAGAACACTGAAGCTTTCTTT

v_gene: TRBV27
d_gene: -
abundance: -
j_gene: TRBJ1-2
CDR3aa: CASSFQGDYGYTF
CDR3nt: TGTGCCAGCAGTTTCCAGGGAGACTATGGCTACACCTTC

v_gene: TRBV11-2
d_gene: -
abundance: -
j_gene: TRBJ2-2
CDR3aa: CASSPFIGELFF
CDR3nt: TGTGCCAGCAGCCCCTTTATCGGGGAGCTGTTTTTT

v_gene: TRBV4-3
d_gene: -
abundance: -
j_gene: TRBJ2-1
CDR3aa: CASSQDLQGQYNEQFF
CDR3nt: TGCGCCAGCAGCCAAGATTTACAGGGACAATACAATGAGCAGTTCTTC

v_gene: TRBV7-8
d_gene: -
abundance: large
j_gene: TRBJ2-7
CDR3aa: CASSLTGYEQYF
CDR3nt: TGTGCCAGCAGCTTAACAGGGTACGAGCAGTACTTC

v_gene: TRBV2
d_gene: -
abundance: -
j_gene: TRBJ2-1
CDR3aa: CASSIGRSSYNEQFF
CDR3nt: TGTGCCAGCAGTATTGGAAGGAGCTCCTACAATGAGCAGTTCTTC

v_gene: TRBV5-1
d_gene: TRBD1
abundance: -
j_gene: TRBJ2-3
CDR3aa: CASSSGQGADTQYF
CDR3nt: TGCGCCAGCAGCTCAGGACAGGGGGCAGATACGCAGTATTTT

v_gene: TRBV4-3
d_gene: TRBD2
abundance: -
j_gene: TRBJ2-2
CDR3aa: CASSQDSGGVTGELFF
CDR3nt: TGCGCCAGCAGCCAAGATAGCGGGGGAGTCACCGGGGAGCTGTTTTTT

v_gene: TRBV11-3
d_gene: -
abundance: -
j_gene: TRBJ2-1
CDR3aa: CASSRSGTYNEQFF
CDR3nt: TGTGCCAGCAGCCGTTCCGGGACTTACAATGAGCAGTTCTTC

v_gene: TRBV29-1
d_gene: -
abundance: -
j_gene: TRBJ1-1
CDR3aa: CSVDPENTEAFF
CDR3nt: TGCAGCGTTGACCCCGAGAACACTGAAGCTTTCTTT

v_gene: TRBV7-8
d_gene: -
abundance: -
j_gene: TRBJ1-4
CDR3aa: CASSLGHPGKLFF
CDR3nt: TGTGCCAGCAGCCTGGGCCATCCGGGGAAACTGTTTTTT